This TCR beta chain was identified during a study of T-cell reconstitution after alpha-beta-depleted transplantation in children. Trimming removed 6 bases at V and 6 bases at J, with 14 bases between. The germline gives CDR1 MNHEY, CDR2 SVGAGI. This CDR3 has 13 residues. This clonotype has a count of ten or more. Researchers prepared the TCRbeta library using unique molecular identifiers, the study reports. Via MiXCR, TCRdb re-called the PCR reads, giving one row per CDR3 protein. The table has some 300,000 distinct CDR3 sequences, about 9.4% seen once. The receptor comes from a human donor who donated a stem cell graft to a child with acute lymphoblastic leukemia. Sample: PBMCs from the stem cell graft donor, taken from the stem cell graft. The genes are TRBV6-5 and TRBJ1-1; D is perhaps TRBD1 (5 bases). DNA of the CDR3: TGTGCCAGCAGCTATACGGGGGTGGCTGAAGCTTTCTTT. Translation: CASSYTGVAEAFF.